Each of the 12 T cell receptor beta chains below was sequenced from the same sample in a study of CD8+ T cells in alopecia areata. It was cDNA, reverse transcribed from extracted RNA, that served as the sequencing template. Profiling relied on immunoSEQ multiplex PCR, and the TCRdb table lists in-frame clones only, not all of them. The data hold 110,000 to 150,000 clones, with around two thirds observed a single time. Source material: CD8+ T cells sorted from blood. The source is a human donor in good health.

This sequence joins TRBV7-9 and TRBJ2-1; D unresolved. V was trimmed by 2 bases and J by 0 bases, leaving 5 bases between them. The germline V gene encodes CDR1 SEHNR and CDR2 FQNEAQ (reference sequence). This CDR3 has 14 residues. The CDR3 loop is CASSLPVSYNEQFF. Here the CDR3 DNA reads TGTGCCAGCAGCTTACCGGTCTCCTACAATGAGCAGTTCTTC.

This sequence joins TRBV7-2 and TRBJ2-7; D not certain. The CDR3 has 13 amino acids. CDR1 is SGHTA, CDR2 FQGNSA, per germline. V gave up 2 bases and J gave up 6 bases, with 11 bases separating them. The CDR3 nucleotides read TGTGCCAGCAGCTTAAACTCCGCCGCCGAGCAGTACTTC. Amino acids: CASSLNSAAEQYF.

The chain has TRBV2 and TRBJ1-1; possible D gene TRBD1, 6 bases. Germline CDR1 is SNHLY and CDR2 is FYNNEI. V was cut by 9 bases and J by 8 bases, with 16 bases left in between. This CDR3 has 12 amino acids. Here the CDR3 reads CARHLRGAEAFF. The CDR3 coding sequence is TGTGCCAGGCACCTCAGGGGTGCGGAAGCTTTCTTT.

The rearrangement joins TRBV13 to TRBJ1-2, with 8 bases identical to TRBD1. Germline CDR1 and CDR2: PRHDT and FYEKMQ (reference sequence). The CDR3 totals 15 residues. The ends lost 0 bases at V and 3 bases at J; junction bases unmatched: 3. CDR3 nucleotide sequence: TGTGCCAGCAGCTTAGGCCGGACAGGGTACTATGGCTACACCTTC. Translating it yields CASSLGRTGYYGYTF.

The chain joins TRBV4-1 to TRBJ2-1; maybe TRBD1 (7 bases). The V and J ends lost 1 base and 1 base respectively, with 11 bases between them. Germline V CDR1 and CDR2: MGHRA, YSYEKL. The CDR3 loop spans 16 amino acids. This chain's CDR3 is CASSQGAGQSYNEQFF. The CDR3 DNA is TGCGCCAGCAGCCAAGGGGCGGGACAGTCCTACAATGAGCAGTTCTTC.

The rearrangement joins TRBV30 to TRBJ2-3, with D uncertain. With 0 bases removed from V and 1 base from J, the gap between germline ends came to 5 bases. The CDR3 is made up of 13 amino acids. Per germline, CDR1 GTSNPN and CDR2 SVGIG (reference sequence). The CDR3 region is CAWSVLGTDTQYF. Written as DNA, the CDR3 is TGTGCCTGGAGTGTACTCGGCACAGATACGCAGTATTTT.

The chain carries TRBV11-2 and TRBJ2-2, with 11 bases aligning to TRBD2. The CDR3 length is 17 residues. The ends lost 1 base at V and 4 bases at J; junction bases unmatched: 5. Germline CDR1 SGHAT, CDR2 FQNNGV. CDR3 nucleotides: TGTGCCAGCAGCTTAGCACGACTAGCGGGACCCACCGGGGAGCTGTTTTTT. Its protein product is CASSLARLAGPTGELFF.

This sequence joins TRBV30 and TRBJ2-7; 9 bases fit TRBD2. CDR3 length: 11 residues. The V gene's germline CDR1 is GTSNPN and CDR2 SVGIG (reference sequence). V lost 6 bases to trimming and J lost 7 bases; unmatched junction nucleotides: 4. CDR3: CACRRGGEQYF. The CDR3 DNA is TGTGCCTGCCGGCGGGGGGGAGAGCAGTACTTC. The full variable domain, rest sourced from reference TRBV30 and TRBJ2-7, is SQTIHQWPATLVQPVGSPLSLECTVEGTSNPNLYWYRQAAGRGLQLLFYSVGIGQISSEVPQNLSASRPQDRQFILSSKKLLLSDSGFYLCACRRGGEQYFGPGTRLTVT.

V gene TRBV19 combines with J gene TRBJ2-3; possible D gene TRBD2, 5 bases. Between the trimmed V and J ends, which lost 5 bases and 2 bases, there was a span of 11 bases. Per the germline V gene, CDR1 is LNHDA and CDR2 is SQIVND (reference sequence). This CDR3 has 14 amino acids. CDR3 coding DNA: TGTGCCAGTAGTTCTACGGGATACACAGATACGCAGTATTTT. Protein: CASSSTGYTDTQYF. The full variable domain, rest sourced from reference TRBV19 and TRBJ2-3, is DGGITQSPKYLFRKEGQNVTLSCEQNLNHDAMYWYRQDPGQGLRLIYYSQIVNDFQKGDIAEGYSVSREKKESFPLTVTSAQKNPTAFYLCASSSTGYTDTQYFGPGTRLTVL.

This clone was seen just once. The V call is TRBV9, the J call TRBJ2-1; no definite D call. CDR3 length: 14 amino acids. The germline V gene encodes CDR1 SGDLS and CDR2 YYNGEE. V was shortened by 4 bases and J by 3 bases, with 11 bases between the two germline ends. The CDR3 reads CASSPSTYYNEQFF. The DNA of the CDR3 is TGTGCCAGCAGCCCCTCTACATACTACAATGAGCAGTTCTTC.

The rearrangement uses TRBV21-1 and TRBJ2-5. TRBV21-1 has pseudogene status. The CDR3 runs 15 residues. The CDR3 protein is CASSKSASHRETQYF. DNA for the CDR3: TGTGCCAGCAGCAAATCGGCTTCCCATAGGGAGACCCAGTACTTC.

The gene calls are TRBV27 and TRBJ1-1; D unresolved. Germline CDR1 is MNHEY and CDR2 is SMNVEV (reference sequence). V was trimmed by 6 bases and J by 1 base, leaving 9 bases between them. This CDR3 comprises 13 residues. As DNA, the CDR3 is TGTGCCAGCAGAATTTGGCAGAACACTGAAGCTTTCTTT. Its translation is CASRIWQNTEAFF.